The following is a T cell receptor (beta chain) sequence with its context. The target antigen is unknown. Second doses at about 4 or about 12 weeks were pooled. Measured with immunoSEQ multiplex PCR; TCRdb has only the in-frame clones, and not every one. There are some 190,000 clones in the sample; 80% to 95% occur only once, and approximately 1.8% lies in the top ten. The record originates from a study of T cell responses to AZD1222 COVID-19 vaccine. Study-wide results and caveats: CD4 TCRs associated with vaccination spanned spike, dominating at 160-218 and 743-854. Females made up more of the donors, who were largely white British, and clonal diversity may have come out too low.

The V gene lost 2 bases and the J gene lost 0 bases, with 10 bases spanning the gap. Germline V gene data show CDR1 as MGHRA and CDR2 as YSYEKL. This CDR3 region has 15 residues. This chain connects TRBV4-1 to TRBJ1-1, with D possibly TRBD1 on 5 matching bases. The starting material was peripheral blood, obtained 28 days after the second AZD1222 dose. This receptor was identified in an adult who received the AZD1222 COVID-19 vaccine. The CDR3, as DNA: TGCGCCAGCAGCCAACCTACAGGAATGAACACTGAAGCTTTCTTT. Translation: CASSQPTGMNTEAFF.